The clone carrying this T cell receptor beta chain was found a few times. The antigen is undetermined. Isolated RNA was reverse transcribed in full, so expressed TCRB transcripts were sequenced. Profiling relied on immunoSEQ multiplex PCR, and the TCRdb table lists in-frame clones only, not all of them. The sample contains 600,000 to 700,000 clones, over 10% of which appear only once. The record originates from a study of beta chain features in type 1 diabetes. Points from the study as a whole: Significant though moderate, a shortening of TCRB CDR3s appeared in all four CD4+ subsets of Type 1 diabetes patients.

This receptor was taken from a man aged 30 to 45 with type 1 diabetes. Source material: naive CD4+ T cells from blood.

The CDR3 protein is CSVAKGNTIYF. CDR3 DNA sequence: TGCAGCGTTGCGAAGGGAAACACCATATATTTT. This sequence joins TRBV29-1 and TRBJ1-3, with D uncertain. CDR1 is SQVTM, CDR2 ANQGSEA, per germline. The CDR3 runs to 11 residues. The V and J ends lost 4 bases and 4 bases respectively, with 5 bases between them.